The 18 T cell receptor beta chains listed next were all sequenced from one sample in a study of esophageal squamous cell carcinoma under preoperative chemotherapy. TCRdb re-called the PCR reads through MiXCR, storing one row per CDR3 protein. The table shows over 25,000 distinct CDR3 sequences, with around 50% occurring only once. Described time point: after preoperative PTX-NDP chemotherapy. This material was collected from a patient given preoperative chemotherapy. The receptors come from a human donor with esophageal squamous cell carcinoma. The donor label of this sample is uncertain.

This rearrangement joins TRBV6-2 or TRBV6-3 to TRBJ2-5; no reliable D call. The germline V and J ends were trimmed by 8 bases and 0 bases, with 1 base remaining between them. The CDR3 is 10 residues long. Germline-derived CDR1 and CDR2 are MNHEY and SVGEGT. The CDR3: CASDQETQYF. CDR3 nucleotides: TGTGCCAGCGACCAAGAGACCCAGTACTTC.

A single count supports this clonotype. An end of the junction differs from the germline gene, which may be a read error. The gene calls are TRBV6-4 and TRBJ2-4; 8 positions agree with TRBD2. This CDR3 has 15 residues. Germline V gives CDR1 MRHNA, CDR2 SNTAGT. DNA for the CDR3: TGTGCCAGCGGTCCGGGGCGGGGGGCCAAAGACATGCAGTACTTC. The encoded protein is CASGPGRGAKDMQYF.

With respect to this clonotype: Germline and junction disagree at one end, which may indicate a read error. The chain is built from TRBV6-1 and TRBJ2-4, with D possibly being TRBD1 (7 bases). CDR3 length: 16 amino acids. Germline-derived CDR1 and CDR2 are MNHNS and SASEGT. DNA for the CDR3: TGTGCCAGCAGTCGCAACCAGGGGGGAGCGAAAGATATGCAGTACTTT. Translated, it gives CASSRNQGGAKDMQYF.

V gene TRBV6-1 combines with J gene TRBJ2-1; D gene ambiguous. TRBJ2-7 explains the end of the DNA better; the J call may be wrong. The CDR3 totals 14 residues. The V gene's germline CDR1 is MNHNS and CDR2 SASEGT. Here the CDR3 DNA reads TGTGCCAGCAGTCGGATTGCCGGCTACAATGAGCAGTACTTC. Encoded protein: CASSRIAGYNEQYF.

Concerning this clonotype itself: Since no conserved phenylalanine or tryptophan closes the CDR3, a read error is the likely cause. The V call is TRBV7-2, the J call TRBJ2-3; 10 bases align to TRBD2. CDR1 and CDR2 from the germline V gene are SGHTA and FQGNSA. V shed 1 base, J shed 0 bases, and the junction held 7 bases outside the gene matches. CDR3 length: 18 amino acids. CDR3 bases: TGTGCCAGCAGCTTAGGGATAGCGGGAGGAACTAGCACAGATACGCAGTATTCT. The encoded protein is CASSLGIAGGTSTDTQYS.

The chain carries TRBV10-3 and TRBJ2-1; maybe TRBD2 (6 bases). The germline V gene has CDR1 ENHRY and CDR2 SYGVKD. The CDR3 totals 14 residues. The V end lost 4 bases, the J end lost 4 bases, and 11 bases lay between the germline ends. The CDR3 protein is CAISVRDLYNEQFF. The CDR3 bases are TGTGCCATCAGTGTACGGGACTTGTACAATGAGCAGTTCTTC.

The CDR3 bases are TGTGCCAGCAGCTCGCTTAGGGCGGGACCCCCCTACGAGCAGTACTTC. It is translated as CASSSLRAGPPYEQYF. The chain employs TRBV11-2 and TRBJ2-5, with D possibly TRBD2 on 6 matching bases. The DNA end is a closer match to TRBJ2-7, so the J assignment may be wrong. Germline V gene data show CDR1 as SGHAT and CDR2 as FQNNGV. The CDR3 contains 16 residues.

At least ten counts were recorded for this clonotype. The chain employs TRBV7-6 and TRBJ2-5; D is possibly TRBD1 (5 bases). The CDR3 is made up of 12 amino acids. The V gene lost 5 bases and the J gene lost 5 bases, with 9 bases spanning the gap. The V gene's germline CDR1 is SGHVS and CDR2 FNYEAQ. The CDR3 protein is CASSPRDETQYF. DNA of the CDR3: TGTGCCAGCAGCCCCAGGGATGAGACCCAGTACTTC.

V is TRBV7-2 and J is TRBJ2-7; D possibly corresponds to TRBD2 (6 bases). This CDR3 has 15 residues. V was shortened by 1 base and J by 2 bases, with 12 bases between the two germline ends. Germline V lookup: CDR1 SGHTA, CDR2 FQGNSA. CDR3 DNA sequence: TGTGCCAGCAGCTTAGACGTGGGAGGTGCCTACGAGCAGTACTTC. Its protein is CASSLDVGGAYEQYF.

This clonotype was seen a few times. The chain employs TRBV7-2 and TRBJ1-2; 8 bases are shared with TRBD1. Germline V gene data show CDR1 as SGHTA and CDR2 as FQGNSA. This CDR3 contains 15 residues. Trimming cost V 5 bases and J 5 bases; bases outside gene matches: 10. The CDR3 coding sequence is TGTGCCAGCAGCCCCCAAAGGACAGGGTGGTATGGCTACACCTTC. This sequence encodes CASSPQRTGWYGYTF.

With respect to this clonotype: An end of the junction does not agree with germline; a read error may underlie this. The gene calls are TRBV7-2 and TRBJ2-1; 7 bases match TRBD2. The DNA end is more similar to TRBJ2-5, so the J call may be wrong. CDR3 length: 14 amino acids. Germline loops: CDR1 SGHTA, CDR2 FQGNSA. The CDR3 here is CASSGVREQDIQYF. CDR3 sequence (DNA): TGTGCGAGCAGCGGGGTCCGCGAGCAAGACATCCAGTACTTC.

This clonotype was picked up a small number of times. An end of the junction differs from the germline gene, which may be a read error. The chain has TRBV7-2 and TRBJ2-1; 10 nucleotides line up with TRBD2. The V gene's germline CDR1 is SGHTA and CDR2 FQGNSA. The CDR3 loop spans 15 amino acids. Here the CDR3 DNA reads TGTGCCAGCAGCCGGACTAGCGGCGCCTACAATGGGCAGTTCTTC. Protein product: CASSRTSGAYNGQFF.

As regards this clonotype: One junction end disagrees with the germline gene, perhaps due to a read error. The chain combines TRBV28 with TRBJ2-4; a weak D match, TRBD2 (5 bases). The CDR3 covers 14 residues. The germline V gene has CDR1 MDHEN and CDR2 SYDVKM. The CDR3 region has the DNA TGCCCCGGCACGTTTGTGGGAGCCAAAAATACGCAGTACTTC. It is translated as CPGTFVGAKNTQYF.

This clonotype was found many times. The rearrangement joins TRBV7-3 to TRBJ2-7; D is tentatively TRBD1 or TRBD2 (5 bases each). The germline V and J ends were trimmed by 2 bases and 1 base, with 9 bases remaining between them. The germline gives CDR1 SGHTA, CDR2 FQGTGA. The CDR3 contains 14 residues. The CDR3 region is CASSLAGSSYEQYF. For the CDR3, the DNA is TGTGCCAGCAGCTTAGCAGGGAGTTCCTACGAGCAGTACTTC.

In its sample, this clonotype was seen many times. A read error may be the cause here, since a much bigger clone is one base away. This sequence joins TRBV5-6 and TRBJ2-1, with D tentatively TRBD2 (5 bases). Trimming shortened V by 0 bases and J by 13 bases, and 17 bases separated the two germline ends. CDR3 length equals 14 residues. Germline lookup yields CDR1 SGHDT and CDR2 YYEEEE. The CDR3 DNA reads TGTGCCAGCAGCTTGGAGCAGAGGGAAGAGACCCAGTTCTTC. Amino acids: CASSLEQREETQFF.

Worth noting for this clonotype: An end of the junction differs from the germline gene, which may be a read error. Here the CDR3 DNA reads TGTGCCAGCAGCCTCAAACCGGGGCGGGGGGATGAAAACACTCAGTATTTC. It translates to CASSLKPGRGDENTQYF. The chain has TRBV7-3 and TRBJ2-1; 8 positions match TRBD2. CDR3 length: 17 amino acids. The V gene's germline CDR1 is SGHTA and CDR2 FQGTGA. Full variable domain (missing parts from reference TRBV7-3 and TRBJ2-1): GAGVSQTPSNKVTEKGKYVELRCDPISGHTALYWYRQSLGQGPEFLIYFQGTGAADDSGLPNDRFFAVRPEGSVSTLKIQRTERGDSAVYLCASSLKPGRGDENTQYFGPGTRLTVL.

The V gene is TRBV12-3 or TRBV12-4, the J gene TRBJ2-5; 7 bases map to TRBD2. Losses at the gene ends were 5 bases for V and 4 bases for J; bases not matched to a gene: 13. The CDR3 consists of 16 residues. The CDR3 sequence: CASSGGGGRDPETQYF. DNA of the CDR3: TGTGCCAGCAGTGGGGGGGGTGGCCGGGACCCAGAGACCCAGTACTTC.

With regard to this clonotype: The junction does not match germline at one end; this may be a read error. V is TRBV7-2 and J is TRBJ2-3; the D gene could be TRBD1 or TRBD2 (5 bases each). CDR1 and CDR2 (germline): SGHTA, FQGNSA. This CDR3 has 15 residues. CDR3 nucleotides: TGTGCCAGCAGCTCGGGGCTGGGAGCCAAAGACACTCAGTATTTC. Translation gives CASSSGLGAKDTQYF.